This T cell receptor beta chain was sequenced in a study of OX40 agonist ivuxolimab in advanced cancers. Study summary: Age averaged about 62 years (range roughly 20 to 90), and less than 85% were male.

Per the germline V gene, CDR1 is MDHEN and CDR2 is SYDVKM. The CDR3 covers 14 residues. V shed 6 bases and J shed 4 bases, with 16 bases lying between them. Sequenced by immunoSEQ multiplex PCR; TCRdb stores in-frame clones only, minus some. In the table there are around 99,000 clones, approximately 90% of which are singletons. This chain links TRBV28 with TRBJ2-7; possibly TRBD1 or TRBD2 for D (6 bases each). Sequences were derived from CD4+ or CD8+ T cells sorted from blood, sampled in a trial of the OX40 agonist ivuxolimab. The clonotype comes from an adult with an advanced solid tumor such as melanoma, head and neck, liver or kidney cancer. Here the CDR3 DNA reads TGTGCCAGCAGCCTGGGGGGCAGCATGTACGAGCAGTACTTC. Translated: CASSLGGSMYEQYF.